The rows below give T cell receptor beta chains drawn from one sample of a study of CD8 T cells in ankylosing spondylitis. TCRdb fed the 5' RACE reads into MiXCR, producing one record per CDR3 protein. The table shows 100,000 to 150,000 distinct CDR3 sequences, with about a sixth occurring only once. The sequenced material came from blood, either unsorted or a sorted T cell fraction (not recorded which). The receptors shown here come from a male donor with ankylosing spondylitis. Both conserved end residues are part of each CDR3. A D gene is named only where the DNA matches it firmly. The listing skips clone size in some rows; elsewhere it reads once, few, many or a size class.

v_call	j_call	clone_size	d_call	cdr3_aa	cdr3_nt
TRBV27	TRBJ2-5	-	-	CASRVGTQYF	TGTGCCAGCAGAGTGGGGACCCAGTACTTC
TRBV7-2	TRBJ2-7	few	TRBD1	CASSEDRLSYEQYF	TGTGCCAGCAGCGAGGACAGGCTTTCCTACGAGCAGTACTTC
TRBV28	TRBJ2-7	-	-	CASRSQGGSYEQYF	TGTGCCAGCAGATCTCAGGGGGGCTCCTACGAGCAGTACTTC
TRBV6-1	TRBJ2-2	-	TRBD2	CASRPREYTGELFF	TGTGCCAGCAGGCCGCGGGAGTACACCGGGGAGCTGTTTTTT
TRBV28	TRBJ2-3	few	-	CASRSLSSGASTDTQYF	TGTGCCAGCAGATCACTTTCCAGCGGAGCTAGCACAGATACGCAGTATTTT
TRBV4-1	TRBJ2-7	many	TRBD2	CASSSGGGYEQYF	TGCGCCAGCAGCTCCGGGGGGGGTTACGAGCAGTACTTC
TRBV5-1	TRBJ1-4	many	-	CASSLAWGLNEKLFF	TGCGCCAGCAGCTTGGCCTGGGGGTTAAATGAAAAACTGTTTTTT
TRBV5-1	TRBJ2-3	few	TRBD1	CASSGGDRGRADTQYF	TGCGCCAGCAGCGGCGGGGACAGGGGGCGAGCAGATACGCAGTATTTT
TRBV12-3/TRBV12-4	TRBJ2-1	many	TRBD2	CASRTGTSGSNEQFF	TGTGCCAGTCGTACAGGGACTAGCGGGAGTAATGAGCAGTTCTTC
TRBV12-5	TRBJ2-1	-	TRBD2	CASGPTAGVLGEQFF	TGTGCTAGTGGTCCCACAGCGGGAGTTCTGGGTGAGCAGTTCTTC
TRBV28	TRBJ2-1	few	TRBD2	CASQLAGLTNEQFF	TGTGCCAGCCAACTAGCGGGACTTACCAATGAGCAGTTCTTC
TRBV10-3	TRBJ2-1	few	-	CAISESGLYNEQFF	TGTGCCATCAGTGAGTCAGGACTCTACAATGAGCAGTTCTTC
TRBV20-1	TRBJ1-6	-	-	CSAGSGSSNSPLHF	TGCAGTGCTGGCTCCGGGTCATCTAATTCACCCCTCCACTTT
TRBV29-1	TRBJ2-5	many	-	CITSLGSEETQYF	TGCATCACCTCGCTGGGATCCGAAGAGACCCAGTACTTC
TRBV29-1	TRBJ2-1	-	-	CSAVGVPPSYNEQFF	TGCAGCGCCGTGGGGGTCCCCCCTAGCTACAATGAGCAGTTCTTC
TRBV4-2	TRBJ2-7	few	-	CASRKGPVEEQYF	TGTGCCAGCAGGAAAGGACCAGTGGAAGAGCAGTACTTC
TRBV7-9	TRBJ1-2	few	-	CASSPGRELYGYTF	TGTGCCAGCAGCCCCGGACGGGAACTCTATGGCTACACCTTC
TRBV7-9	TRBJ2-1	-	-	CASSPEGTPFYNEQFF	TGTGCCAGCAGTCCTGAGGGGACTCCCTTCTACAATGAGCAGTTCTTC
TRBV20-1	TRBJ2-7	-	TRBD2	CSARDTVAGTYEQYF	TGCAGTGCTAGAGATACGGTAGCGGGTACGTACGAGCAGTACTTC
TRBV20-1	TRBJ2-7	-	TRBD2	CSAFPGTSGSEQYF	TGCAGCGCATTTCCTGGGACTAGCGGGAGCGAGCAGTACTTC
TRBV3-1	TRBJ2-3	few	-	CASSPRLVSDTQYF	TGTGCCAGCAGCCCGAGACTAGTTTCGGATACGCAGTATTTT
TRBV9	TRBJ1-1	many	-	CASSAPSNTEAFF	TGTGCCAGCAGCGCTCCCTCGAACACTGAAGCTTTCTTT
TRBV27	TRBJ2-2	few	-	CASSLWEHGELFF	TGTGCCAGCAGTTTATGGGAGCACGGGGAGCTGTTTTTT
TRBV4-1	TRBJ2-7	-	-	CASSQDRPGPYEQYF	TGCGCCAGCAGCCAAGATCGGCCGGGCCCCTACGAGCAGTACTTC
TRBV13	TRBJ2-1	-	-	CASSLGGQLFPNEQFF	TGTGCCAGCAGCTTAGGCGGACAGTTGTTCCCCAATGAGCAGTTCTTC
TRBV4-1	TRBJ2-2	-	-	CASRPRGGNTGELFF	TGCGCCAGCAGACCGCGTGGGGGAAACACCGGGGAGCTGTTTTTT
TRBV7-9	TRBJ1-1	-	-	CASSYDGETEAFF	TGTGCCAGCAGTTACGATGGGGAAACTGAAGCTTTCTTT
TRBV20-1	TRBJ2-7	-	TRBD1	CSATLTGYEQYF	TGCAGTGCTACCTTGACAGGGTACGAGCAGTACTTC
TRBV27	TRBJ2-7	few	TRBD1	CASSLRGQGYYEQYF	TGTGCCAGCAGTTTACGGGGACAGGGTTACTACGAGCAGTACTTC
TRBV28	TRBJ2-2	few	TRBD2	CASSPRDRGLAGANTGELFF	TGTGCCAGCAGTCCCCGGGACAGGGGACTAGCGGGAGCCAACACCGGGGAGCTGTTTTTT
TRBV7-9	TRBJ1-5	few	TRBD1	CASSLALDRAGWEPQHF	TGTGCCAGCAGCTTAGCCCTCGACAGGGCGGGTTGGGAGCCCCAGCATTTT